The entry that follows covers one T cell receptor (beta chain) sequence. No cognate antigen has been identified for it. No base-level quality is on record; no much larger clone is a single base apart. This specimen comes from a study of regulatory T cells in long-lasting Graves disease (dated by TCRdb to the early 2020s). Concerning the study at large: In the newly diagnosed Graves' disease group, patients had been taking antithyroid drugs for less than 3 months. Peripheral blood TCR sequencing and RNA sequencing compared persistent Graves' disease patients with newly diagnosed Graves' disease patients. The study was conducted in China and was registered as a clinical trial. A total of 33 samples were covered by TCR sequencing, comprising approximately 13 persistent and about 20 newly diagnosed Graves' disease patients. Results the study describes overall, beyond this receptor: The study examined only peripheral blood because the primary lesion, thyroid tissue, could not be accessed. A larger number of public clonotypes was shared among persistent patients (about 2,700) than among newly diagnosed patients (approximately 930). As a limitation, the authors acknowledged that the small sample size may reduce accuracy. Lower TCR Shannon entropy and fewer highly expanded clones were observed in persistent Graves' disease patients than in newly diagnosed patients, which suggested clonal expansion. Persistent disease showed preferential use of TRBV28, TRBJ1-2 and TRBJ2-5, whereas newly diagnosed disease favored TRBV20-1 and TRBJ2-1. Only the TCR beta chain was sequenced and analyzed.

Based on the germline V gene, the CDR1 and CDR2 sequences are SGHDT and YYEEEE. V is pared back by 0 bases and J by 7 bases, with 19 bases lying between the germline termini. From cysteine to phenylalanine, the CDR3 is 16 amino acids long. Of all the DNA, just the CDR3 is kept, 48 bases in frame from base 1. Receptor libraries were prepared by multiplex PCR. For sequencing, an Illumina HiSeq 4000 was employed. iRepertoire HTBI primers and Arm-PCR amplification of CDR3 regions were used to construct TCR beta libraries. PCR products were gel purified before sequencing. The original methods were these. Across samples, 62 TRBV and approximately 15 TRBJ segments were identified and used for gene usage analysis of CDR3 amino acid clonotypes. COPE and FqMerger were used to merge filtered high-quality paired reads into contigs. BLAST was used to align contigs to IMGT TRBV, TRBD and TRBJ reference genes, with CDR3 defined following IMGT. Any clonotype with a frequency above 0.1% was counted as a highly expanded clone. Shannon entropy served as the measure of repertoire diversity, while the Gini coefficient captured V-J evenness. Clonotypes shared by more than one individual were considered public. Through fastp at Q25 and MiXCR, TCRdb rebuilt clones from the public reads, retaining in-frame beta chains. Entries are consolidated by CDR3 protein sequence, retaining the most common genes and DNA. The V and J calls follow TCRdb's processing rather than the paper's. The sample table shows about 560,000 distinct CDR3 sequences, and roughly 16% are seen once. Of the sample, around 11% falls within the top ten clones.

Reading the label with the study, this specimen's time point is: newly diagnosed GD, antithyroid drugs for less than 3 months. For both TCR sequencing and RNA sequencing, RNA was extracted from PBMCs in TRIzol. The diagnosis of Graves' disease was made according to American Thyroid Association guidelines. Recruitment of patients was carried out at an endocrinology department in Xi'an, China. From each patient, approximately 10 milliliters of peripheral blood was collected into an EDTA anticoagulant tube. Ficoll Paque Plus density gradient separation was used to isolate PBMCs, and no additional T cell sorting was done. An Agilent 2100 Bioanalyzer and agarose gel were used to assess RNA quality, and a NanoDrop 2000 was used to measure RNA concentration. This sample was shared with a second study, whose subject was T cells in Graves' hyperthyroidism and ophthalmopathy. The second investigation adds: Stable Graves' hyperthyroidism was defined as the absence of progression to ophthalmopathy over 18 months of follow-up. The hyperthyroidism patients were between 18 and 65 years old and newly diagnosed, with a disease duration of less than 2 months. Exclusion was applied to patients with uncontrolled infections, other autoimmune diseases, pregnancy or lactation. Diagnoses were established on the basis of clinical symptoms, serum thyroxine and TRAb, thyroid ultrasound, and orbital computed tomography. For the first round of RT-PCR on the TCR CDR3, the HTBI primer set was used together with the Qiagen OneStep RT-PCR kit. Most expanded thyroid clonotypes (frequency above 0.001) were also detected in blood, a finding suggesting that blood repertoires may reflect thyroid immune responses. Ophthalmopathy was separated from stable hyperthyroidism by a 13 V-J signature model, with 85% to 90% sensitivity and around 81% specificity obtained in cross-validation and 80%/75% obtained in testing. During validation, the model predicted progression to ophthalmopathy a median of roughly 7.1 months ahead of onset, with 70.59% sensitivity and 72% to 80% specificity. TCR V-J signatures able to tell the groups apart were searched for in a discovery cohort of 100 or so patients, of whom 43 had Graves' ophthalmopathy and 55 to 65 had stable Graves' hyperthyroidism. Prospective prediction of ophthalmopathy was tested in an independent validation cohort of 18 to 20 hyperthyroidism patients and roughly 16 patients who later progressed to ophthalmopathy. For training and testing, the 110 or so patients in the discovery cohort were randomly divided in a 7:3 ratio. The study also compared thyroid tissue and blood T-cell repertoires from about six Graves' hyperthyroidism patients. Once sampling was done, hyperthyroidism patients were given methimazole at a starting dose of 30 mg daily, whereas ophthalmopathy patients were given high-dose intravenous methylprednisolone. Libraries were constructed in a second round of multiplex PCR, after which size selection and purification were performed. The libraries were sequenced on an Illumina HiSeq2000 using paired-end 100 bp reads. SOAPnuke was used to process the raw data, with reads discarded if the reads contained adapters or uncalled bases, had a mean Phred below 15, or lacked an exact constant-primer or identifier match. High-quality paired reads were merged with COPE v1.2.5, and unique nucleotide sequences were defined as clonotypes. Clonotypes were aligned to IMGT TRBV, TRBD and TRBJ reference segments using MiTCR v1.1. Only V-J combinations with frequency above 0.0001, covering about 99% of repertoires, were analysed. A TCS score was defined as the ratio between F50 (clonal expansion) and ExV (chaos), using BLOSUM62-based TCRdist between CDR3 peptides within each V-J. Welch's t-statistics and random forest reduced around 550 V-J features to around 14, which were used in a naive Bayes classifier (R e1071). No statistical method was used to fix the sample size in advance, and group allocation was not hidden from the investigators. The paper describes TCR Vbeta CDR3 sequencing of 120 to 150 peripheral blood samples, made up of around 41 ophthalmopathy patients, over 70 hyperthyroidism patients and about 17 progressor patients.

The input for sequencing was peripheral blood mononuclear cells (PBMCs), taken at new diagnosis, from a patient treated with antithyroid drugs. The rearranged segments are TRBV5-6 and TRBJ1-2; there is no confident call for the D gene. The TCR was taken from a man younger than 35 with Graves disease. Donor details come from another sample of the same person, matched by shared clones. The DNA sequence follows: TGTGCCAGCAGCTTGGCAGTCATCGGAGCAGTGGGTGGCTACACCTTC. Protein translation: CASSLAVIGAVGGYTF.